Listed below are T cell receptor beta chains from one sample, sequenced in a study of blood T cells in healthy people across ages. TCRdb re-analysed the 5' RACE reads in MiXCR, keeping a single row per CDR3 protein. Found here are about 800,000 distinct CDR3 sequences, roughly 64% of them singletons; the top ten hold approximately 20%. The sample was blood. These receptor sequences come from a man aged 25-45 years in good health. CDR3s include the opening cysteine and the closing phenylalanine or tryptophan. D genes are given only for firm matches. A row's size may be missing; if present it is once, few, many or a size class.

j_call: TRBJ1-6; v_call: TRBV20-1; d_call: -; clone_size: -; cdr3_aa: CSARLNSPLHF; cdr3_nt: TGCAGTGCTAGACTGAATTCACCCCTCCACTTT
j_call: TRBJ2-7; v_call: TRBV20-1; d_call: TRBD1; clone_size: -; cdr3_aa: CSAEDRGPYEQYF; cdr3_nt: TGCAGTGCGGAGGACAGGGGCCCTTACGAGCAGTACTTC
j_call: TRBJ2-1; v_call: TRBV7-9; d_call: -; clone_size: -; cdr3_aa: CASSGLGGKYNEQFF; cdr3_nt: TGTGCCAGCAGCGGCCTGGGAGGAAAATACAATGAGCAGTTCTTC
j_call: TRBJ2-7; v_call: TRBV6-5; d_call: TRBD1; clone_size: -; cdr3_aa: CASSYSGQGYPWEQYF; cdr3_nt: TGTGCCAGCAGTTACTCGGGACAGGGATACCCCTGGGAGCAGTACTTC
j_call: TRBJ1-1; v_call: TRBV19; d_call: -; clone_size: -; cdr3_aa: CASSLGSSEAFF; cdr3_nt: TGTGCCAGTAGTCTGGGATCCTCTGAAGCTTTCTTT
j_call: TRBJ1-2; v_call: TRBV24-1; d_call: -; clone_size: -; cdr3_aa: CATSAGVNYGYTF; cdr3_nt: TGTGCCACCAGTGCAGGGGTTAACTATGGCTACACCTTC
j_call: TRBJ2-3; v_call: TRBV20-1; d_call: TRBD1; clone_size: -; cdr3_aa: CSPRKQGATDTQYF; cdr3_nt: TGCAGTCCCCGTAAACAGGGGGCAACAGATACGCAGTATTTT
j_call: TRBJ2-7; v_call: TRBV21-1; d_call: -; clone_size: -; cdr3_aa: CASSKGACSSYEQYF; cdr3_nt: TGTGCCAGCAGCAAAGGGGCCTGTAGCTCCTACGAGCAGTACTTC
j_call: TRBJ2-7; v_call: TRBV7-9; d_call: TRBD1; clone_size: -; cdr3_aa: CASSPEDRGSPYEQYF; cdr3_nt: TGTGCCAGCAGCCCAGAAGACAGGGGGTCTCCCTACGAGCAGTACTTC
j_call: TRBJ1-1; v_call: TRBV20-1; d_call: -; clone_size: -; cdr3_aa: CSARLAEGNTEAFF; cdr3_nt: TGCAGTGCTAGACTGGCGGAAGGGAACACTGAAGCTTTCTTT
j_call: TRBJ1-6; v_call: TRBV7-9; d_call: -; clone_size: few; cdr3_aa: CASSVQGSSYNSPLHF; cdr3_nt: TGTGCCAGCAGCGTACAAGGGAGCTCCTATAATTCACCCCTCCACTTT
j_call: TRBJ2-1; v_call: TRBV4-3; d_call: -; clone_size: few; cdr3_aa: CASSQDTLANEQFF; cdr3_nt: TGCGCCAGCAGCCAAGATACCTTGGCGAATGAGCAGTTCTTC
j_call: TRBJ2-6; v_call: TRBV6-2/TRBV6-3; d_call: -; clone_size: few; cdr3_aa: CASSYRSVRSGANVLTF; cdr3_nt: TGTGCCAGCAGTTACCGCTCGGTTCGCTCTGGGGCCAACGTCCTGACTTTC